This T cell receptor (beta chain) was profiled in a study of post-analysis software for immune sequencing data. Included in the TCR beta cDNA libraries were unique molecular identifiers. TCRdb analysed the PCR reads with MiXCR anew, one entry per CDR3 protein. The repertoire holds roughly 150,000 distinct CDR3 sequences, with 36% as singletons. Notes on this clonotype: The antigen remains unidentified.

Overall study findings and caveats: Controls showed lower frequencies than patients for 5 or 6 TRBV segments, and TRBV5-6, TRBV5-1 and TRBV20-1 were among these. Normalized Chao1 diversity in multiple sclerosis patients fell significantly below that of controls.

The CDR3 runs 14 residues. Per the germline V gene, CDR1 is DFQATT and CDR2 is SNEGSKA (reference sequence). V was clipped by 1 base and J by 1 base; unmatched bases: 4. The source of this sequence is a girl aged 5 to 17 with multiple sclerosis. The sample here was blood, taken after autologous hematopoietic stem cell transplantation. The chain uses TRBV20-1 and TRBJ2-7, with TRBD1 matching 7 bases. The CDR3 nucleotides are TGCAGTGCTAGAGCCGGGACAGCGTCCTACGAGCAGTACTTC. Translated: CSARAGTASYEQYF.